The clone carrying this TCR beta chain was counted only a few times. These data are taken from a study of blood T cells in healthy people across ages. The second PCR ran roughly 6 to 12 cycles with a sample-barcoded 5' primer and J-beta primers. MiXCR, run by TCRdb on the 5' RACE reads, gives a single entry per CDR3 protein. The profile shows around 580,000 distinct CDR3 sequences, around half of them singletons. Per-sample yields of isolated PBMCs were at least 6 million. CDR3 length: 14 residues. Unmatched junction bases numbered 13, after V lost 10 bases and J lost 5 bases. This TCR was sampled from a man older than 75 in good health. The chain recombines TRBV12-3 or TRBV12-4 with TRBJ2-7; TRBD1 matches 8 bases. The sample consisted of blood. CDR3 residues: CAISDRGTGDEQYF. The CDR3 region has the DNA TGTGCCATTTCCGACAGGGGAACGGGGGACGAGCAGTACTTC.